This entry lists 3 T cell receptor beta chains sequenced from one sample in a study of T cell repertoires in cytomegalovirus infection. One entry per CDR3 protein results from TCRdb running MiXCR on the reads. The sample yields 450,000 to 550,000 distinct CDR3 sequences, about 15% seen once. The specimen was CD8+ T cells from PBMCs. The source is a human donor in good health (CMV status not recorded). Some clones in this sample may be carry-over from other donors' samples.

At least ten counts were recorded for this clonotype. The CDR3 bases are TGTGCCAGCAGCCTCTTAGCAGGGTCCAATGAGCAGTTCTTC. As protein: CASSLLAGSNEQFF. The rearrangement uses TRBV6-5 and TRBJ2-1; D is possibly TRBD1 (5 bases). The CDR3 covers 14 residues. Trimming pared 6 bases from V and 6 bases from J, leaving 15 bases between. Germline V lookup: CDR1 MNHEY, CDR2 SVGAGI.

This clonotype was picked up many times. The gene calls are TRBV2 and TRBJ1-1; weak D call: TRBD1 (5 bases). The V end lost 1 base, the J end lost 4 bases, and 7 bases lay between the germline ends. Germline assignment: CDR1 SNHLY and CDR2 FYNNEI. This CDR3 comprises 13 residues. CDR3 sequence: CASSEDGGTEAFF. CDR3 sequence (DNA): TGTGCCAGCAGTGAAGACGGGGGCACTGAAGCTTTCTTT.

In this sample, this clonotype turned up many times. The chain has TRBV12-3 or TRBV12-4 and TRBJ1-1; D is unclear. This CDR3 region has 15 residues. Trimming took off 3 bases at V and 2 bases at J, with 13 bases between the two ends. Here the CDR3 DNA reads TGTGCCAGCAGTTTGTCCTCGGGTGGAAACACTGAAGCTTTCTTT. This gives the protein CASSLSSGGNTEAFF.